This T cell receptor beta chain comes out of a study of blood T cell repertoires in COVID-19. Study summary: Two negative PCRs, clearance, or symptom resolution were required of recovered Cohort 3 donors. Acute and convalescent COVID-19 samples came from the United States, Italy and Spain.

The CDR3 has 14 amino acids. Germline CDR1 and CDR2: MRHNA and SNTAGT. Trimming shortened V by 0 bases and J by 5 bases, and 8 bases separated the two germline ends. Sequenced by immunoSEQ multiplex PCR; TCRdb stores in-frame clones only, minus some. The sample holds approximately 190,000 clones, about 88% seen once. Participants were aged roughly 18 to 89 years from roughly 25 US areas. Sequenced: PBMCs or T cells enriched from blood (not recorded which). The rearrangement uses TRBV6-4 and TRBJ2-1; no clear D gene. The source of this sequence is a woman between 40 and 55 years old in a cohort exposed to, infected with or recovered from COVID-19 (not recorded which). The CDR3 loop is CASSDSGQNNEQFF. CDR3 nucleotides: TGTGCCAGCAGTGACTCTGGCCAAAACAATGAGCAGTTCTTC.